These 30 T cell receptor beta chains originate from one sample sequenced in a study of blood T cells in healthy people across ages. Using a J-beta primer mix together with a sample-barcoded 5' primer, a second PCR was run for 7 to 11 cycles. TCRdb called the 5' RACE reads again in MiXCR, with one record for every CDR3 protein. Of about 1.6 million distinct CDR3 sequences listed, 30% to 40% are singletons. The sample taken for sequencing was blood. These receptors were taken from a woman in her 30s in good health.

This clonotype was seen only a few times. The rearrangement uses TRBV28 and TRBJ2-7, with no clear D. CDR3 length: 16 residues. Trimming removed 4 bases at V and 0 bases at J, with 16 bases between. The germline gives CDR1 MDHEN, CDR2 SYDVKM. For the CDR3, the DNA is TGTGCCAGCAGTTACGAGGCGCAGGCTTTCTCCTACGAGCAGTACTTC. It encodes CASSYEAQAFSYEQYF.

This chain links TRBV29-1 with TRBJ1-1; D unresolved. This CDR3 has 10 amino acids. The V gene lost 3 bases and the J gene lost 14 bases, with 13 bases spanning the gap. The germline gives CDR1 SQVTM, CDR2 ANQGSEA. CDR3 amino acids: CSVDLEPTFF. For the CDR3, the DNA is TGCAGCGTTGACTTGGAACCGACCTTCTTT.

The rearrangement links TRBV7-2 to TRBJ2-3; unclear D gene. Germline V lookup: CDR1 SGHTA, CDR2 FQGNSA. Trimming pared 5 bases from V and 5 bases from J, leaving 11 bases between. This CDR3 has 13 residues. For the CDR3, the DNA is TGTGCCAGCAGCGAAGAACCGGAAGATACGCAGTATTTT. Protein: CASSEEPEDTQYF.

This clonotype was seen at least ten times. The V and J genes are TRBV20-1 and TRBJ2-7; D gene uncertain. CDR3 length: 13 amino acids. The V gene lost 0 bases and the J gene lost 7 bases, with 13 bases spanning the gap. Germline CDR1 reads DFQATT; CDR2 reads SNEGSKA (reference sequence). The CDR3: CSARDPGALEQYF. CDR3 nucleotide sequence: TGCAGTGCTAGAGATCCGGGTGCCTTGGAGCAGTACTTC.

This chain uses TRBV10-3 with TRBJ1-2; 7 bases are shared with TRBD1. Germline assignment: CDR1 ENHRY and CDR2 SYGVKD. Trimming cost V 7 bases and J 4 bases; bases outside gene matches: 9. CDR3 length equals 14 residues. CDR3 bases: TGTGCCATCACCCTGACAGGGCTTAGCTATGGCTACACCTTC. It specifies CAITLTGLSYGYTF.

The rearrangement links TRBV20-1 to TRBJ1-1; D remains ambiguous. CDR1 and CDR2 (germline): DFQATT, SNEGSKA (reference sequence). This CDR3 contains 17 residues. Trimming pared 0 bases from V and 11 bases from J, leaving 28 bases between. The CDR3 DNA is TGCAGTGCTAGAGATTCTAGTAGGAGATCGCACCACCCCGCGGCTTTCTTT. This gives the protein CSARDSSRRSHHPAAFF.

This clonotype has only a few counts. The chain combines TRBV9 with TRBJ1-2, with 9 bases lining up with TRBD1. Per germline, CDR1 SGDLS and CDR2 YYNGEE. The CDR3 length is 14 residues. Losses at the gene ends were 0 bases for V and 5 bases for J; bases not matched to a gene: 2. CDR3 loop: CASSVGQGEYGYTF. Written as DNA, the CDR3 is TGTGCCAGCAGCGTAGGACAGGGGGAGTATGGCTACACCTTC.

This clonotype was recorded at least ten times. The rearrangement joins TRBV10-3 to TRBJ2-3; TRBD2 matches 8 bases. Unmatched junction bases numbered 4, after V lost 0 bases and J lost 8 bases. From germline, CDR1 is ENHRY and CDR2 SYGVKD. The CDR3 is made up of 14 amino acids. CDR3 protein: CAISESNREGTQYF. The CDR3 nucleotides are TGTGCCATCAGTGAGTCTAACCGGGAGGGTACGCAGTATTTT.

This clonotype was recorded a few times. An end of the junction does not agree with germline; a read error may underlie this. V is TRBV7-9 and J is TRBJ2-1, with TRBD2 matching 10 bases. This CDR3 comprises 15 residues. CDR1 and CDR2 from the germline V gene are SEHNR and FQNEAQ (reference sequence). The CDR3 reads CASSLGAGGHNEQFF. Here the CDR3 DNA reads TGTGCCAGCAGTTTAGGAGCGGGGGGGCACAATGAGCAGTTCTTC.

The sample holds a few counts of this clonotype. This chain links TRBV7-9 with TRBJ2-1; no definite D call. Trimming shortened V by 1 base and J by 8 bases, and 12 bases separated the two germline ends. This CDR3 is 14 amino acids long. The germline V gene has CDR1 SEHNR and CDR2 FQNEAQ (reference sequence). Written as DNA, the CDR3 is TGTGCCAGCAGCTTAGGAGTTAGCTTGGATGAGCAGTTCTTC. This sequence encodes CASSLGVSLDEQFF. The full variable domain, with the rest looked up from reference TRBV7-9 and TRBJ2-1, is DTGVSQNPRHKITKRGQNVTFRCDPISEHNRLYWYRQTLGQGPEFLTYFQNEAQLEKSRLLSDRFSAERPKGSFSTLEIQRTEQGDSAMYLCASSLGVSLDEQFFGPGTRLTVL.

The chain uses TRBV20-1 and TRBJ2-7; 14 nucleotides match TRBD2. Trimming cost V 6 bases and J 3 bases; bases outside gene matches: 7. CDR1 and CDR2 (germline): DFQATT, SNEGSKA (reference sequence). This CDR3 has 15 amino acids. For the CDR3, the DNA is TGCAGTGCGATTATTGGGACTAGCGGGAGCTACGAGCAGTACTTC. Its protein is CSAIIGTSGSYEQYF.

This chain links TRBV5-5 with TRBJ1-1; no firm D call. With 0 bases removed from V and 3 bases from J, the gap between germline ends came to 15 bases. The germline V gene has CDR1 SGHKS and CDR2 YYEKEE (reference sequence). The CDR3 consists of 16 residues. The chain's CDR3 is CASSLVREKWDTEAFF. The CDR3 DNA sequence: TGTGCCAGCAGCTTGGTCCGGGAAAAGTGGGACACTGAAGCTTTCTTT.

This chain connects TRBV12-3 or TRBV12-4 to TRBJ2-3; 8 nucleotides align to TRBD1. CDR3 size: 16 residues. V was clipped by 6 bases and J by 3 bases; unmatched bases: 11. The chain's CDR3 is CASSDPGQGITDTQYF. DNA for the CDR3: TGTGCCAGCAGCGACCCCGGACAGGGCATTACAGATACGCAGTATTTT.

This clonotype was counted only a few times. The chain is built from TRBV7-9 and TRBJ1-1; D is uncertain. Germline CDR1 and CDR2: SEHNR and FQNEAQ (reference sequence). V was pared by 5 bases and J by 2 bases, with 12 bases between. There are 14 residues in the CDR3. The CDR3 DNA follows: TGTGCCAGCAGCCCTAGTGACCCAAACACTGAAGCTTTCTTT. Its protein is CASSPSDPNTEAFF. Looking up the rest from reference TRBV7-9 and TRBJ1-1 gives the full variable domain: DTGVSQNPRHKITKRGQNVTFRCDPISEHNRLYWYRQTLGQGPEFLTYFQNEAQLEKSRLLSDRFSAERPKGSFSTLEIQRTEQGDSAMYLCASSPSDPNTEAFFGQGTRLTVV.

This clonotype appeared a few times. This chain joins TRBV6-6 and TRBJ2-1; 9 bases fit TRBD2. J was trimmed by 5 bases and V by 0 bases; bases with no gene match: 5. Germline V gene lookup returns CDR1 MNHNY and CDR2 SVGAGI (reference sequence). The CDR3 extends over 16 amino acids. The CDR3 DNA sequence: TGTGCCAGCAGTTACTCGCGAGCGGGGGGCAACAATGAGCAGTTCTTC. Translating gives CASSYSRAGGNNEQFF.

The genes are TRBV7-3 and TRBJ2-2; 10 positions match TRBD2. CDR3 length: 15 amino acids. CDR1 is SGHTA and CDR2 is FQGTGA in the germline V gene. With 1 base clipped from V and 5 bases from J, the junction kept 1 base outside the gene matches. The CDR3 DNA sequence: TGTGCCAGCAGCTTAAAACTAGCGGGGACCGGGGAGCTGTTTTTT. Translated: CASSLKLAGTGELFF.

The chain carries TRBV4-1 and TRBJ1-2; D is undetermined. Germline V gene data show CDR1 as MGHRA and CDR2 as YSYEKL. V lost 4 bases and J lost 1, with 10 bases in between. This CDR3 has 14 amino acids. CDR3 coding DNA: TGCGCCAGCAGCCCAACGCGGCTTAACTATGGCTACACCTTC. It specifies CASSPTRLNYGYTF.

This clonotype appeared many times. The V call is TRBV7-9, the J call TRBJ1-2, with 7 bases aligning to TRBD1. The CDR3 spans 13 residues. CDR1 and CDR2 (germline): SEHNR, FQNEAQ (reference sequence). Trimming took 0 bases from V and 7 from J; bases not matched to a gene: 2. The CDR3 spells CASSLATGRGYTF. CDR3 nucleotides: TGTGCCAGCAGCTTAGCGACAGGGCGTGGCTACACCTTC.

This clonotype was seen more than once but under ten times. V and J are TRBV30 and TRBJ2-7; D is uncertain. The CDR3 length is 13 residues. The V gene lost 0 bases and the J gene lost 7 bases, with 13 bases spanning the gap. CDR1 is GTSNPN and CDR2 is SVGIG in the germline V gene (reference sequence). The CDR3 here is CAWSVRQEREQYF. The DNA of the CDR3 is TGTGCCTGGAGTGTACGTCAAGAGAGGGAGCAGTACTTC.

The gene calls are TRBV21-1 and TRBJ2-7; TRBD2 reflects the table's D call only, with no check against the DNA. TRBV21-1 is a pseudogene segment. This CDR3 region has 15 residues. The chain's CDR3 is CASQPRTSGRHEQYF. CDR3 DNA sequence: TGTGCCAGCCAGCCCCGGACTAGCGGGAGACACGAGCAGTACTTC.

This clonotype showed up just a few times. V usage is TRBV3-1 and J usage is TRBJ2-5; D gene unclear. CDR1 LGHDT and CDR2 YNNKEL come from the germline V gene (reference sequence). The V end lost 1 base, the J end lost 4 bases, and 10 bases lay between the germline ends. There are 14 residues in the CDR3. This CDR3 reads CASSQGWGTETQYF. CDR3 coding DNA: TGTGCCAGCAGCCAAGGTTGGGGTACAGAGACCCAGTACTTC.

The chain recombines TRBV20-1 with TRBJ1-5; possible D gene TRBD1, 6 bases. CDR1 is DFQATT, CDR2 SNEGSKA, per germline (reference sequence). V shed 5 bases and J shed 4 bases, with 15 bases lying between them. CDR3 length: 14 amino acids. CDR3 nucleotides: TGCAGTGCTCCCGAGAGGGGGGGTAATCAGCCCCAGCATTTT. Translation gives CSAPERGGNQPQHF.

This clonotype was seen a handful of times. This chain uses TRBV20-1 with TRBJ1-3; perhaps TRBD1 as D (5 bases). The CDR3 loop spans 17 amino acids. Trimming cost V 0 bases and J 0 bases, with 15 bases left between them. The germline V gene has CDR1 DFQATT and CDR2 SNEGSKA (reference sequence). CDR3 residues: CSARDGYGGDSGNTIYF. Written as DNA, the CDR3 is TGCAGTGCTAGAGATGGGTATGGAGGGGACTCTGGAAACACCATATATTTT.

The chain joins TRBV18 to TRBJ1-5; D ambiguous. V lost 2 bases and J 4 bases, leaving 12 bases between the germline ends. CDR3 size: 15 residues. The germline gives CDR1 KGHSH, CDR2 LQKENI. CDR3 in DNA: TGTGCCAGCTCACCAGTTCCAAAGGCTAATCAGCCCCAGCATTTT. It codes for CASSPVPKANQPQHF. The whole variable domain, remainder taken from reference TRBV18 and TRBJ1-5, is NAGVMQNPRHLVRRRGQEARLRCSPMKGHSHVYWYRQLPEEGLKFMVYLQKENIIDESGMPKERFSAEFPKEGPSILRIQQVVRGDSAAYFCASSPVPKANQPQHFGDGTRLSIL.

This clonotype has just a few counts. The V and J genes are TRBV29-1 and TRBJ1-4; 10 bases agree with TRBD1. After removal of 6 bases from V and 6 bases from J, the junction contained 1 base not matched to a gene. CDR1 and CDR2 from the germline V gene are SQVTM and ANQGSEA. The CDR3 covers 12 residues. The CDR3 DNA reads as TGCAGCGTCGGGACAGGGGATGAAAAACTGTTTTTT. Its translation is CSVGTGDEKLFF.

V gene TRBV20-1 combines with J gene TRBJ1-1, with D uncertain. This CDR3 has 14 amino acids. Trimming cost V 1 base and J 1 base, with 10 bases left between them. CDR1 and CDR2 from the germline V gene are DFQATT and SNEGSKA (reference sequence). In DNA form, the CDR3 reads TGCAGTGCTAGAGTAGGAACAGCGAACACTGAAGCTTTCTTT. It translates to CSARVGTANTEAFF.

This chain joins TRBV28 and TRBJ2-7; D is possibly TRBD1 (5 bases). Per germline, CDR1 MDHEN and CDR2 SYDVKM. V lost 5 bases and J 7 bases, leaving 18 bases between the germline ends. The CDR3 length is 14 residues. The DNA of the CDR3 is TGTGCCAGCAGTGTTGGGTGGGGCAGCCATGAGCAGTACTTC. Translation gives CASSVGWGSHEQYF.

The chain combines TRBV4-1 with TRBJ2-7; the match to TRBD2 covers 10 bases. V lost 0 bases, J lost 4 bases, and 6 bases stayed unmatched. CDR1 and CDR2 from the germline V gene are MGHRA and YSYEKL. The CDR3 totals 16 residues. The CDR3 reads CASSQDRSGRGYEQYF. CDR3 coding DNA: TGCGCCAGCAGCCAAGATCGAAGCGGGAGGGGTTACGAGCAGTACTTC.

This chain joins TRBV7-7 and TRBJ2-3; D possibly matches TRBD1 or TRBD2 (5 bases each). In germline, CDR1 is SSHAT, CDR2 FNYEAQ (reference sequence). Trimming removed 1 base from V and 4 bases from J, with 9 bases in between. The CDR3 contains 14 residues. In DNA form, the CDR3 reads TGTGCCAGCAGCTTAGAGGGGAGCTCAGATACGCAGTATTTT. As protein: CASSLEGSSDTQYF.

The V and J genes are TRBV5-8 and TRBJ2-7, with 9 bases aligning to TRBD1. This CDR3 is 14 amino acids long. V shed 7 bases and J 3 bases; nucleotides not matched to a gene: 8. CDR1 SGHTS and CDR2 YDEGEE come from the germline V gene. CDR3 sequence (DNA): TGTGCCAGCCCCCGGGACAGGGTGAACTACGAGCAGTACTTC. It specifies CASPRDRVNYEQYF.